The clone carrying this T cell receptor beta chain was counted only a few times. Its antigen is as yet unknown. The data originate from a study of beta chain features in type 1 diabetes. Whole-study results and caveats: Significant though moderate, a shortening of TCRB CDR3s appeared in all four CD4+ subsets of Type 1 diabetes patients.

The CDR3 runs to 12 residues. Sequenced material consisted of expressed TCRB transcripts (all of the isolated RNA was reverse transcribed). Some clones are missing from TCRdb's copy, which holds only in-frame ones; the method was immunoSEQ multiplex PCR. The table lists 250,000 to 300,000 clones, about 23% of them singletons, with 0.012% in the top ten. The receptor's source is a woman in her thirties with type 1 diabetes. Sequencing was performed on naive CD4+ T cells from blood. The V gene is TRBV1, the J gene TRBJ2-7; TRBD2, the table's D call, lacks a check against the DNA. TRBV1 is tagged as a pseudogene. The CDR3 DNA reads TGCACCAGCAGCCCTGACTTCTACGAGCAGTACTTC. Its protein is CTSSPDFYEQYF.